These 18 T cell receptor beta chains share one sample of origin, sequenced in a study of blood T cell repertoires in COVID-19. TCRdb's copy holds only in-frame clones and misses some; the assay was immunoSEQ multiplex PCR. Found here are 130,000 or so clones, 85% to 90% of them singletons; the top ten hold 3.9%. Sequencing input: peripheral blood. These receptor sequences come from a man in his sixties with acute or convalescent COVID-19.

This chain joins TRBV28 and TRBJ2-5, with TRBD1 matching 8 bases. Trimming at V came to 5 bases and at J to 0 bases, leaving 11 bases not matched to a gene. The CDR3 is 17 residues long. The germline gives CDR1 MDHEN, CDR2 SYDVKM. CDR3 bases: TGTGCCAGCAGTCGGCCCTACGACAGGGGATACCAAGAGACCCAGTACTTC. Amino acid sequence: CASSRPYDRGYQETQYF.

The chain recombines TRBV29-1 with TRBJ2-5; 11 bases align to TRBD1. The V gene end was trimmed by 3 bases and the J gene end by 5 bases; junction bases not matched to a gene: 5. The CDR3 consists of 14 residues. The germline gives CDR1 SQVTM, CDR2 ANQGSEA. Here the CDR3 reads CSVEDRGLGETQYF. In DNA, the CDR3 is TGCAGCGTTGAGGACAGGGGGCTTGGGGAGACCCAGTACTTC.

This chain connects TRBV5-8 to TRBJ2-4; 9 bases fit TRBD1. The CDR3 is 19 residues long. Germline CDR1 reads SGHTS; CDR2 reads YDEGEE. V shed 3 bases and J 1 base; nucleotides not matched to a gene: 14. This CDR3 is CASSWTGTGRASAKNIQYF. The CDR3 DNA reads TGTGCCAGCAGCTGGACCGGGACAGGGAGGGCCTCGGCCAAAAACATTCAGTACTTC.

The chain links TRBV28 to TRBJ1-2; D not certain. CDR3 length: 11 residues. Trimming shortened V by 4 bases and J by 4 bases, and 4 bases separated the two germline ends. From germline, CDR1 is MDHEN and CDR2 SYDVKM. The CDR3 is CASSWSYGYTF. In nucleotides, the CDR3 is TGTGCCAGCAGTTGGAGCTATGGCTACACCTTC.

This rearrangement joins TRBV27 to TRBJ2-3; 13 bases line up with TRBD2. The CDR3 is 17 amino acids. Per germline, CDR1 MNHEY and CDR2 SMNVEV (reference sequence). The V and J ends lost 8 bases and 6 bases, in that order; junction bases with no gene match: 14. CDR3 protein: CASQRLAGGLGRDTQYF. The DNA of the CDR3 is TGTGCCAGCCAGAGACTAGCGGGAGGCCTAGGGCGCGATACGCAGTATTTT.

The V call is TRBV6-2 or TRBV6-3, the J call TRBJ1-2; D unclear. The CDR3 length is 12 residues. V dropped 5 bases and J dropped 4 bases, with 8 bases sitting between them. Germline V gives CDR1 MNHEY, CDR2 SVGEGT. The CDR3 region is CASSLTGYGYTF. The CDR3 region has the DNA TGTGCCAGCAGTCTCACGGGCTATGGCTACACCTTC.

V gene TRBV6-6 combines with J gene TRBJ2-4; possible D gene TRBD1, 5 bases. CDR3 size: 14 residues. V was clipped by 7 bases and J by 0 bases, with 10 bases between them. CDR1 is MNHNY, CDR2 SVGAGI, per germline (reference sequence). In DNA form, the CDR3 reads TGTGCCAGCAATATCAGGGAAGCCAAAAACATTCAGTACTTC. Translated: CASNIREAKNIQYF.

The J gene is TRBJ1-5, the V gene TRBV19; the match to TRBD1 covers 9 bases. The CDR3 runs 15 residues. Unmatched junction bases numbered 6, after V lost 9 bases and J lost 0 bases. CDR1 LNHDA and CDR2 SQIVND come from the germline V gene (reference sequence). In nucleotides, the CDR3 is TGTGCCAGCGGACAGGGGTGGGCTAGCAATCAGCCCCAGCATTTT. Protein sequence: CASGQGWASNQPQHF.

This sequence joins TRBV12-3 or TRBV12-4 and TRBJ2-7; the D is unclear. The length of the CDR3 is 11 residues. Trimming removed 4 bases from V and 3 bases from J, with 4 bases in between. DNA for the CDR3: TGTGCCAGCAGTTCCCGCTACGAGCAGTACTTC. It is translated as CASSSRYEQYF.

The rearrangement joins TRBV28 to TRBJ2-4, with 8 bases fitting TRBD1. The CDR3 length is 20 residues. Germline loops: CDR1 MDHEN, CDR2 SYDVKM. V trimming: 6 bases; J trimming: 0 bases; junction bases outside the gene matches: 19. CDR3 region: CASSPSVWGTGELAKNIQYF. In DNA form, the CDR3 reads TGTGCCAGCAGCCCCTCCGTCTGGGGGACAGGAGAACTAGCCAAAAACATTCAGTACTTC.

V usage is TRBV9 and J usage is TRBJ2-5; possibly TRBD2 for D (5 bases). With 2 bases removed from V and 0 bases from J, the gap between germline ends came to 11 bases. Germline CDR1 reads SGDLS; CDR2 reads YYNGEE. CDR3 length equals 15 residues. The CDR3 DNA sequence: TGTGCCAGCAGCGTCCGAGGGTGGGACCAAGAGACCCAGTACTTC. It encodes CASSVRGWDQETQYF.

The V call is TRBV7-2, the J call TRBJ1-2; D not certain. Germline CDR1 and CDR2: SGHTA and FQGNSA. The CDR3 has 14 amino acids. Trimming shortened V by 3 bases and J by 2 bases, and 10 bases separated the two germline ends. As DNA, the CDR3 is TGTGCCAGCAGCTTGAGTCAGGTGAACTATGGCTACACCTTC. Residues: CASSLSQVNYGYTF.

The chain recombines TRBV6-2 or TRBV6-3 with TRBJ1-5; tentatively, D is TRBD1 (6 bases). This CDR3 spans 15 amino acids. Trimming removed 5 bases from V and 1 base from J, with 12 bases in between. The germline V gene encodes CDR1 MNHEY and CDR2 SVGEGT. In DNA, the CDR3 is TGTGCCAGCAGTGCGAGACAGGTGAGCAATCAGCCCCAGCATTTT. This gives the protein CASSARQVSNQPQHF.

This clone has only a few counts. The CDR3 DNA follows: TGCGCCAGCAGCCAAGCCCCCCAGGGAAAGAGCACTGAAGCTTTCTTT. Amino acid sequence: CASSQAPQGKSTEAFF. This sequence joins TRBV4-1 and TRBJ1-1; D is possibly TRBD1 (5 bases). Trimming cost V 1 base and J 4 bases, with 16 bases left between them. This CDR3 is 16 amino acids long. Per the germline V gene, CDR1 is MGHRA and CDR2 is YSYEKL.

The chain recombines TRBV7-2 with TRBJ2-1, with 8 bases matching TRBD2. This CDR3 spans 15 amino acids. The V segment lost 1 base and the J segment 7 bases; nucleotides outside the gene matches: 6. CDR1 SGHTA and CDR2 FQGNSA come from the germline V gene. CDR3 in DNA: TGTGCCAGCAGCTTAGGTTCTAGCGGGTGGAATGAGCAGTTCTTC. It encodes CASSLGSSGWNEQFF.

The chain has TRBV28 and TRBJ1-2; D unclear. Germline V gene lookup returns CDR1 MDHEN and CDR2 SYDVKM. V gave up 4 bases and J gave up 10 bases, with 10 bases separating them. The CDR3 consists of 11 residues. The CDR3 loop reads CASSSLLFYTF. The DNA of the CDR3 is TGTGCCAGCAGTTCCCTCCTCTTCTACACCTTC.

This clone was observed a single time. The chain is built from TRBV7-2 and TRBJ2-7; 11 nucleotides align to TRBD2. This CDR3 comprises 17 residues. V dropped 2 bases and J dropped 2; count of bases not matched to a gene: 8. Germline values: CDR1 SGHTA, CDR2 FQGNSA. This CDR3 reads CASSLIAGGPDPYEQYF. Written as DNA, the CDR3 is TGTGCCAGCAGCTTAATAGCGGGAGGGCCGGATCCCTACGAGCAGTACTTC.

The chain carries TRBV28 and TRBJ2-5; D unclear. The CDR3 contains 13 residues. The germline V gene encodes CDR1 MDHEN and CDR2 SYDVKM. V lost 6 bases to trimming and J lost 5 bases, with 13 bases between them. CDR3 region: CASRWSGGETQYF. The CDR3 nucleotides are TGTGCCAGCAGGTGGTCGGGTGGTGAGACCCAGTACTTC.